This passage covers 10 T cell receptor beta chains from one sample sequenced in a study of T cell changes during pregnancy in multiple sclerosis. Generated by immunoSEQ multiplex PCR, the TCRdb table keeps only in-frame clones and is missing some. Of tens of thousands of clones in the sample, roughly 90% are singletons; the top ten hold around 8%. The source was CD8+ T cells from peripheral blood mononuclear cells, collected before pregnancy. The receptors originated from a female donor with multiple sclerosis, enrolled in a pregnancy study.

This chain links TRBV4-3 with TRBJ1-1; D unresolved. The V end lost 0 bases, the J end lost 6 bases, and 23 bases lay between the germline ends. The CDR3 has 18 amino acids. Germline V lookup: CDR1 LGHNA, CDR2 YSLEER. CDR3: CASSQDAPQQANLAEAFF. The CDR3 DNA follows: TGCGCCAGCAGCCAAGACGCTCCCCAGCAGGCCAATCTGGCTGAAGCTTTCTTT.

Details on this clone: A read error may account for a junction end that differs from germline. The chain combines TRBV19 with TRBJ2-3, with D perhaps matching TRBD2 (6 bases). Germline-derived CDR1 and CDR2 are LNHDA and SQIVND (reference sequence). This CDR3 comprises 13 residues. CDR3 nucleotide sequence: TGTGCCAGTAAATCAACCGGGACCTCGGGGGTGGATTTT. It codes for CASKSTGTSGVDF.

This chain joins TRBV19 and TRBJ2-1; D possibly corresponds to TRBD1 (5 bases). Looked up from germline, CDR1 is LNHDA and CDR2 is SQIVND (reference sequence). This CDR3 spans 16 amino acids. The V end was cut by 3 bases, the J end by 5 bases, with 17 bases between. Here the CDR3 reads CASSMTAAILNNEQFF. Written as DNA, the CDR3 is TGTGCCAGTAGTATGACAGCAGCCATTTTAAACAATGAGCAGTTCTTC.

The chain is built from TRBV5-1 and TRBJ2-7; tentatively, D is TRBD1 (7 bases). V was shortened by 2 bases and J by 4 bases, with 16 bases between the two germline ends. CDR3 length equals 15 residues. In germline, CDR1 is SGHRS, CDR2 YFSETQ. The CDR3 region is CASSLNRGGGYEQYF. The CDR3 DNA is TGCGCCAGCAGCTTAAACAGGGGAGGTGGGTACGAGCAGTACTTC.

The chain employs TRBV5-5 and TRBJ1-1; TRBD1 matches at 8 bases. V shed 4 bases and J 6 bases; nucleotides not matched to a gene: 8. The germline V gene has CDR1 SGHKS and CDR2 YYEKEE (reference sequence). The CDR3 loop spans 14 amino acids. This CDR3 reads CASSPQGALAEAFF. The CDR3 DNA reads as TGTGCCAGCAGCCCGCAGGGGGCTCTGGCTGAAGCTTTCTTT.

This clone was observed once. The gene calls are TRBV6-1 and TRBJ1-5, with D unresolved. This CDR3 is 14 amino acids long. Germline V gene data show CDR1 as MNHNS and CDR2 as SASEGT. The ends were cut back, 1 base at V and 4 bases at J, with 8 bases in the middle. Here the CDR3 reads CASSEGTDNQPQHF. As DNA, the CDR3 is TGTGCCAGCAGTGAAGGAACTGATAATCAGCCCCAGCATTTT.

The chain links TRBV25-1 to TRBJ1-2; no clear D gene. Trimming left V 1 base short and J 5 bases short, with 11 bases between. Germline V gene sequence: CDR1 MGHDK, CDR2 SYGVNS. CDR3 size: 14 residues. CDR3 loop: CASSESGIFYGYTF. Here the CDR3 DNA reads TGTGCCAGCAGTGAATCGGGGATATTTTATGGCTACACCTTC.

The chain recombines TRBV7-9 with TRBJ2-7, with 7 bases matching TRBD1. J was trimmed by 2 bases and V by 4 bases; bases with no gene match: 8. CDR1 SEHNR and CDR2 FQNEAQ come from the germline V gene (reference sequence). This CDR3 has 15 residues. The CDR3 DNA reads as TGTGCCAGCAGCTCCCCGAGGACAGGTACCTACGAGCAGTACTTC. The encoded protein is CASSSPRTGTYEQYF.

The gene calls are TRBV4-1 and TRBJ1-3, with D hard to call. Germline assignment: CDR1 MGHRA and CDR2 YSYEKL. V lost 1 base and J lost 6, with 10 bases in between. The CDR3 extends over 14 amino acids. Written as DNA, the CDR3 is TGCGCCAGCAGCCAAGGTGATGAGTCAAACACCATATATTTT. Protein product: CASSQGDESNTIYF.

The CDR3 DNA is TGCGCCAGCAGCCAAGATAGGACAGGGAATGAAAAACTGTTTTTT. Amino acids: CASSQDRTGNEKLFF. This rearrangement joins TRBV4-3 to TRBJ1-4, with 8 nucleotides matching TRBD1. The J segment lost 5 bases and the V segment lost 0 bases, leaving 2 bases of the junction unmatched. Germline V CDR1 and CDR2: LGHNA, YSLEER. CDR3 length: 15 residues.